This TCR beta chain was observed in a study of T cell responses to AZD1222 COVID-19 vaccine. Study results and limitations: Spike-specific TCRs gained breadth and depth after people received two AZD1222 doses.

As to this clone: The antigen is undetermined.

TCRdb's copy holds only in-frame clones and misses some; the assay was immunoSEQ multiplex PCR. The sample lists about 150,000 clones; about 92% were seen once. The sequence was obtained from an adult in good health. Sequenced material: peripheral blood, taken on day 0 of AZD1222 vaccination.

The CDR3 protein is CASSLLRDRNSYNEQFF. DNA of the CDR3: TGTGCCAGCAGTTTACTAAGGGACAGGAACTCCTACAATGAGCAGTTCTTC. The J gene is TRBJ2-1, the V gene TRBV27; TRBD1 matches at 8 bases. Per the germline V gene, CDR1 is MNHEY and CDR2 is SMNVEV (reference sequence). This CDR3 is 17 amino acids long. The trim removed 2 bases at V and 0 bases at J, leaving 6 bases unmatched.